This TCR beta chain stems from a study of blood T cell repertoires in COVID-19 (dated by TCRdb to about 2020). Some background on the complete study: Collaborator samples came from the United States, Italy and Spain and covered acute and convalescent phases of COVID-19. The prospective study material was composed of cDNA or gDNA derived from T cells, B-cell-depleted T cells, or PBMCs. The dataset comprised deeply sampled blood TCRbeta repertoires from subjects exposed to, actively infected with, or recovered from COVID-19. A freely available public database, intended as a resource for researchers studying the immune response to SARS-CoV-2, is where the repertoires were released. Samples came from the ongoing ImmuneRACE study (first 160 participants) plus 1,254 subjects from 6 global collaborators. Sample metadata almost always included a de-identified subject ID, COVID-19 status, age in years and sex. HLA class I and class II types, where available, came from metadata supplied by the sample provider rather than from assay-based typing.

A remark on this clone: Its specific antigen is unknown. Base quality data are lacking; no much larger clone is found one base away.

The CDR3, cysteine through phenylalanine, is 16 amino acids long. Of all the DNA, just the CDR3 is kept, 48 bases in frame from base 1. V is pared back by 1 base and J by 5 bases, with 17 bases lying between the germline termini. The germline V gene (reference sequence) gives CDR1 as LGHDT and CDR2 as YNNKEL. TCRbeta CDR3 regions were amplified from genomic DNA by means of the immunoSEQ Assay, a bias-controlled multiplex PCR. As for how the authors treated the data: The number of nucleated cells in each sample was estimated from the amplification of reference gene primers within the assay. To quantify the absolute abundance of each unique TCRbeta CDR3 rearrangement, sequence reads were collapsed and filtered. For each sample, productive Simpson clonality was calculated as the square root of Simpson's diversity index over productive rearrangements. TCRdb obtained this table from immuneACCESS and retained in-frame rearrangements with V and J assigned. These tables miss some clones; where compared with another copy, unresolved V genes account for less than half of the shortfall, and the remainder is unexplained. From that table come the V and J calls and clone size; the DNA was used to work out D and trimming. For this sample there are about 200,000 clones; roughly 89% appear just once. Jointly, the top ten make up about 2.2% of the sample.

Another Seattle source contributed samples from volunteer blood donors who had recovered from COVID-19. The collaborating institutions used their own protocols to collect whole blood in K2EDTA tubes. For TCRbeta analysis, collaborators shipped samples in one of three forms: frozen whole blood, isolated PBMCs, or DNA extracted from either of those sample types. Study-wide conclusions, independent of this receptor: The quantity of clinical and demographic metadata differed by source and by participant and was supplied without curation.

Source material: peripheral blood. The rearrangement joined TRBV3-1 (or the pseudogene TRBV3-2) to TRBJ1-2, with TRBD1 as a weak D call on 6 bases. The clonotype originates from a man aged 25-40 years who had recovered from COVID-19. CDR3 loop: CASSQGGTRGLYGYTF. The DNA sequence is TGTGCCAGCAGCCAAGGGGGTACCAGGGGCCTTTATGGCTACACCTTC.